These 24 T cell receptor beta chains came from one sample sequenced in a study of blood T cell repertoires in COVID-19. Sequenced by immunoSEQ multiplex PCR; TCRdb stores in-frame clones only, minus some. The sample contains nearly 110,000 clones, around 82% of which appear only once. Sample: peripheral blood. All receptors derive from a human donor in a cohort sampled during active COVID-19.

The V call is TRBV28, the J call TRBJ1-6, with D unresolved. The CDR3 covers 14 residues. V was trimmed by 3 bases and J by 5 bases, leaving 8 bases between them. Germline CDR1 MDHEN, CDR2 SYDVKM. The DNA of the CDR3 is TGTGCCAGCAGTTTTCCCAGGAATAATTCACCCCTCCACTTT. This gives the protein CASSFPRNNSPLHF.

This clone was counted a few times. V usage is TRBV27 and J usage is TRBJ2-3; 8 bases map to TRBD2. Losses at the gene ends were 5 bases for V and 7 bases for J; bases not matched to a gene: 14. The CDR3 sequence is 16 residues long. Germline assignment: CDR1 MNHEY and CDR2 SMNVEV (reference sequence). Written as DNA, the CDR3 is TGTGCCAGCAGTGAGCAAATAGCGGGGCCCCAAAATACGCAGTATTTT. This encodes CASSEQIAGPQNTQYF.

V and J are TRBV7-3 and TRBJ2-5, with a possible D match to TRBD2 (5 bases). From germline, CDR1 is SGHTA and CDR2 FQGTGA. This CDR3 region has 13 residues. The germline V and J ends were trimmed by 2 bases and 2 bases, with 6 bases remaining between them. The CDR3: CASSLVAQETQYF. The CDR3 coding sequence is TGTGCCAGCAGCTTAGTAGCGCAAGAGACCCAGTACTTC.

The chain recombines TRBV10-3 with TRBJ2-5, with D maybe TRBD2 (5 bases). CDR3 length: 16 residues. The germline CDR1 and CDR2 sequences are ENHRY and SYGVKD. V was pared by 2 bases and J by 4 bases, with 17 bases between. The CDR3 region has the DNA TGTGCCATCAGTGAGCCCGCTGGACTTGGCATAGAGACCCAGTACTTC. This codes for CAISEPAGLGIETQYF.

This CDR3 reads CASNPGDGQPQHF. The CDR3 coding sequence is TGCGCCAGCAATCCAGGGGATGGCCAGCCCCAGCATTTT. The gene calls are TRBV5-1 and TRBJ1-5, with D perhaps matching TRBD1 (6 bases). This CDR3 has 13 amino acids. V was shortened by 6 bases and J by 7 bases, with 14 bases between the two germline ends. Looked up from germline, CDR1 is SGHRS and CDR2 is YFSETQ.

The rearrangement uses TRBV27 and TRBJ1-6, with D perhaps matching TRBD1 (5 bases). This CDR3 is 18 amino acids long. Deletions cut 7 bases from V and 9 bases from J, with 28 bases between. Germline CDR1 and CDR2: MNHEY and SMNVEV (reference sequence). For the CDR3, the DNA is TGTGCCAGCACCCTGCGGATGTGGGACGGGAGTAATAGTTCACCCCTCCACTTT. Translating it yields CASTLRMWDGSNSSPLHF.

The chain has TRBV30 and TRBJ2-2, with no clear D. The length of the CDR3 is 12 residues. V dropped 3 bases and J dropped 3 bases, with 5 bases sitting between them. The germline V gene has CDR1 GTSNPN and CDR2 SVGIG (reference sequence). For the CDR3, the DNA is TGTGCCTGGAGCCCTTACACCGGGGAGCTGTTTTTT. The encoded protein is CAWSPYTGELFF.

The chain has TRBV1 and TRBJ2-7; the table's D call, TRBD2, has no DNA check behind it. TRBV1 is noted as a pseudogene. This CDR3 has 13 amino acids. The CDR3: CTSNGGAPYEQYV. CDR3 sequence (DNA): TGCACCAGCAATGGAGGGGCCCCCTACGAGCAGTACGTC.

This chain connects TRBV19 to TRBJ2-7; a weak D match, TRBD1 (5 bases). The CDR3 spans 18 residues. The germline gives CDR1 LNHDA, CDR2 SQIVND (reference sequence). Trimming removed 1 base from V and 0 bases from J, with 19 bases in between. CDR3 DNA sequence: TGTGCCAGTAGTATAGGCGGCTGGGGCCCTCGAGGCTCCTACGAGCAGTACGTC. Translation gives CASSIGGWGPRGSYEQYV.

CDR3 in DNA: TGTGCCAGCAGCGCCGCCTTACACCTTAACAATGAGCAGTTCTTC. Its translation is CASSAALHLNNEQFF. The chain combines TRBV9 with TRBJ2-1; D is undetermined. Trimming removed 3 bases from V and 5 bases from J, with 15 bases in between. Germline CDR1 is SGDLS and CDR2 is YYNGEE. This CDR3 contains 15 residues.

The rearrangement links TRBV27 to TRBJ1-4, with 12 nucleotides matching TRBD1. Per the germline V gene, CDR1 is MNHEY and CDR2 is SMNVEV (reference sequence). The trim removed 8 bases at V and 6 bases at J, leaving 1 base unmatched. CDR3 length equals 13 residues. This CDR3 reads CASGDRGHEKLFF. The CDR3 DNA reads as TGTGCCAGCGGGGACAGGGGGCATGAAAAACTGTTTTTT.

The rearrangement joins TRBV5-1 to TRBJ2-1, with TRBD1 identical over 7 bases. The CDR3 runs to 13 residues. The ends lost 2 bases at V and 6 bases at J; junction bases unmatched: 2. The germline CDR1 and CDR2 sequences are SGHRS and YFSETQ. CDR3 residues: CASSLRDSNEQFF. The CDR3 DNA reads TGCGCCAGCAGCTTAAGGGACAGCAATGAGCAGTTCTTC.

This clone was seen a few times. This chain links TRBV2 with TRBJ2-2; 7 positions match TRBD2. CDR1 is SNHLY, CDR2 FYNNEI, per germline. V dropped 6 bases and J dropped 0; count of bases not matched to a gene: 4. The CDR3 loop spans 15 amino acids. The CDR3: CASSLTSANTGELFF. CDR3 coding DNA: TGTGCCAGCAGCCTTACTAGCGCGAACACCGGGGAGCTGTTTTTT.

The CDR3 reads CASSTLAGRGPDTQYF. CDR3 sequence (DNA): TGTGCCAGCAGCACATTAGCGGGAAGGGGCCCAGATACGCAGTATTTT. The genes are TRBV7-8 and TRBJ2-3, with TRBD2 matching 8 bases. J lost 4 bases, V lost 5 bases, and 11 bases had no gene match. This CDR3 is built from 16 residues. Germline CDR1 reads SGHVS; CDR2 reads FQNEAQ.

This chain links TRBV30 with TRBJ2-7; 9 bases fit TRBD1. This CDR3 has 12 amino acids. The germline gives CDR1 GTSNPN, CDR2 SVGIG (reference sequence). The CDR3 DNA follows: TGTGGGACCGGGACAGGGCCCTACGAGCAGTACTTC. It encodes CGTGTGPYEQYF.

The V and J genes are TRBV7-2 and TRBJ2-3; TRBD2 matches 11 bases. The CDR3 is 15 amino acids. CDR1 is SGHTA and CDR2 is FQGNSA in the germline V gene. The J segment lost 5 bases and the V segment lost 1 base, leaving 2 bases of the junction unmatched. The CDR3 sequence is CASSLVGLAGDTQYF. CDR3 coding DNA: TGTGCCAGCAGCTTAGTTGGACTAGCGGGAGATACGCAGTATTTT.

This chain uses TRBV28 with TRBJ2-3; D may be TRBD2 (5 bases). From germline, CDR1 is MDHEN and CDR2 SYDVKM. Trimming took 5 bases from V and 6 from J, leaving 15 bases between them. The CDR3 length is 14 residues. CDR3 DNA: TGTGCCAGCAGTCCCGGAGGCTTAAAGGATACGCAGTATTTT. Protein product: CASSPGGLKDTQYF.

V gene TRBV30 combines with J gene TRBJ1-2; 10 nucleotides agree with TRBD1. The CDR3 is 13 residues long. The germline gives CDR1 GTSNPN, CDR2 SVGIG (reference sequence). V was clipped by 4 bases and J by 5 bases; unmatched bases: 4. This CDR3 reads CAWTGTGVYGYTF. The CDR3 bases are TGTGCCTGGACCGGGACAGGGGTTTATGGCTACACCTTC.

The chain employs TRBV7-9 and TRBJ1-4; TRBD1 might be the D (6 bases). Germline lookup yields CDR1 SEHNR and CDR2 FQNEAQ (reference sequence). V lost 2 bases, J lost 9 bases, and 10 bases lay in between. CDR3 length equals 13 residues. The CDR3 is CASSLTGTQKLFF. The CDR3 coding sequence is TGTGCCAGCAGCTTAACAGGGACACAAAAACTGTTTTTT.

The gene calls are TRBV7-8 and TRBJ2-7; tentative D call: TRBD1 (5 bases). The CDR3 runs to 13 residues. V was trimmed by 3 bases and J by 3 bases, leaving 9 bases between them. Germline CDR1 and CDR2: SGHVS and FQNEAQ. The CDR3 is CASSLSQGYEQYV. The CDR3 coding sequence is TGTGCCAGCAGCTTGAGCCAGGGCTACGAGCAGTACGTC.

In this sample, this clone turned up once. V is TRBV7-2 and J is TRBJ1-1; TRBD1 aligns across 7 bases. The CDR3 is made up of 13 amino acids. J was trimmed by 2 bases and V by 8 bases; bases with no gene match: 5. Looked up from germline, CDR1 is SGHTA and CDR2 is FQGNSA. DNA for the CDR3: TGTGCCAGCGACAGACAGGGAAACACTGAAGCTTTCTTT. This codes for CASDRQGNTEAFF. Full variable domain (rest looked up from reference TRBV7-2 and TRBJ1-1): GAGVSQSPSNKVTEKGKDVELRCDPISGHTALYWYRQSLGQGLEFLIYFQGNSAPDKSGLPSDRFSAERTGGSVSTLTIQRTQQEDSAVYLCASDRQGNTEAFFGQGTRLTVV.

This chain joins TRBV6-2 or TRBV6-3 and TRBJ1-5; perhaps TRBD1 as D (6 bases). Germline loops: CDR1 MNHEY, CDR2 SVGEGT. Between the trimmed V and J ends, which lost 2 bases and 4 bases, there was a span of 12 bases. The CDR3 is made up of 15 amino acids. CDR3 sequence reads: CASSYVQGRNQPQHF. The CDR3 DNA follows: TGTGCCAGCAGTTACGTGCAGGGGCGAAATCAGCCCCAGCATTTT.

V and J are TRBV9 and TRBJ2-3; D perhaps matches TRBD2 (5 bases). Germline CDR1 is SGDLS and CDR2 is YYNGEE. Between the trimmed V and J ends, which lost 4 bases and 2 bases, there was a span of 26 bases. This CDR3 comprises 19 residues. The DNA for the CDR3 is TGTGCCAGCAGCCCAGAAGTATTTGCGGGCGCACCTCTCACAGATACGCAGTATTTT. Its translation is CASSPEVFAGAPLTDTQYF. The variable domain in full, with the rest retrieved from reference TRBV9 and TRBJ2-3, is DSGVTQTPKHLITATGQRVTLRCSPRSGDLSVYWYQQSLDQGLQFLIQYYNGEERAKGNILERFSAQQFPDLHSELNLSSLELGDSALYFCASSPEVFAGAPLTDTQYFGPGTRLTVL.

The V and J genes are TRBV27 and TRBJ2-2; D possibly corresponds to TRBD1 (6 bases). V lost 2 bases, J lost 7 bases, and 23 bases lay in between. This CDR3 spans 18 amino acids. Germline V gives CDR1 MNHEY, CDR2 SMNVEV (reference sequence). In DNA, the CDR3 is TGTGCCAGCAGTTTAAAGCTGCCGGGACACGGGTTTCTCGGGGAGCTGTTTTTT. The encoded protein is CASSLKLPGHGFLGELFF.